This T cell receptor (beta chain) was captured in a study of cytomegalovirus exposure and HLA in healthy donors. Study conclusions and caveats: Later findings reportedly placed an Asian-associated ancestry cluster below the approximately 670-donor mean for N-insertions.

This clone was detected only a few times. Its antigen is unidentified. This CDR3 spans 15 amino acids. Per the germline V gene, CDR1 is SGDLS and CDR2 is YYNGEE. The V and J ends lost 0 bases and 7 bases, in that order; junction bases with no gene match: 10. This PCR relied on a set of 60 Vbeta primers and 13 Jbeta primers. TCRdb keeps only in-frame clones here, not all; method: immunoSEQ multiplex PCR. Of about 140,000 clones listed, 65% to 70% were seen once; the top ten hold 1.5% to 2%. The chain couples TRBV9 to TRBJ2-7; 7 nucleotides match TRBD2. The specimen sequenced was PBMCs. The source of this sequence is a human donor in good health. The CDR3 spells CASSVGPAGIEEQYF. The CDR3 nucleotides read TGTGCCAGCAGCGTAGGGCCAGCGGGGATAGAAGAGCAGTACTTC.